One and the same sample provided the 32 T cell receptor beta chains below, sequenced in a study of cytomegalovirus exposure and HLA in healthy donors. The PCR ran on 60 Vbeta and 13 Jbeta primers. The data were produced by immunoSEQ multiplex PCR, yet TCRdb's version contains in-frame clones alone and is incomplete. The sample contains fewer than 25,000 clones, less than 85% of which appear only once. Sequencing was done on a sample of PBMCs. Receptors were obtained from a human donor in good health.

The table lists this clone with a few counts. The chain is built from TRBV6-5 and TRBJ1-3; 7 nucleotides line up with TRBD1. This CDR3 has 14 residues. The germline V gene has CDR1 MNHEY and CDR2 SVGAGI. Trimming took 6 bases from V and 7 from J; bases not matched to a gene: 9. CDR3 sequence: CASSPGTADNTIYF. The CDR3 bases are TGTGCCAGCAGCCCCGGGACAGCGGACAACACCATATATTTT.

V is TRBV6-5 and J is TRBJ2-3, with TRBD1 as a possible D gene (5 bases). Germline CDR1 reads MNHEY; CDR2 reads SVGAGI. V lost 4 bases and J 2 bases, leaving 16 bases between the germline ends. This CDR3 spans 16 amino acids. For the CDR3, the DNA is TGTGCCAGCAGTTCCAGGGCCCGGAGAGACACAGATACGCAGTATTTT. Translating it yields CASSSRARRDTDTQYF.

This chain joins TRBV6-1 and TRBJ1-2; 8 bases align to TRBD1. CDR3 size: 14 residues. J was trimmed by 7 bases and V by 7 bases; bases with no gene match: 11. Germline V gene sequence: CDR1 MNHNS, CDR2 SASEGT. The CDR3, as DNA: TGTGCCAGCACCTTACAGGCAGGGACAGGTGGCTACACCTTC. It specifies CASTLQAGTGGYTF.

The genes are TRBV4-2 and TRBJ2-7; a possible D gene is TRBD1 (6 bases). This CDR3 is 14 amino acids long. CDR1 is LGHNA, CDR2 YNFKEQ, per germline. V lost 5 bases to trimming and J lost 5 bases, with 16 bases between them. CDR3 sequence (DNA): TGTGCCAGCAGCGGGTACAGGGACGGTAACGAGCAGTACTTC. Residues: CASSGYRDGNEQYF.

The rearrangement links TRBV6-1 to TRBJ2-2, with 12 nucleotides matching TRBD2. There are 15 residues in the CDR3. V lost 7 bases to trimming and J lost 1 base; unmatched junction nucleotides: 1. Germline values: CDR1 MNHNS, CDR2 SASEGT. This CDR3 reads CASKGLAGNTGELFF. The CDR3 nucleotides are TGTGCCAGCAAGGGACTAGCGGGGAACACCGGGGAGCTGTTTTTT.

The CDR3 sequence: CASSTYRGTEAFF. The CDR3, as DNA: TGTGCCAGCAGCACCTACAGGGGCACTGAAGCTTTCTTT. V gene TRBV7-3 combines with J gene TRBJ1-1, with 7 bases identical to TRBD1. The ends lost 5 bases at V and 4 bases at J; junction bases unmatched: 4. The CDR3 is 13 residues long. Germline CDR1 reads SGHTA; CDR2 reads FQGTGA.

This clone was seen more than once but under ten times. The genes are TRBV7-9 and TRBJ1-2; D may be TRBD1 (5 bases). Germline V CDR1 and CDR2: SEHNR, FQNEAQ (reference sequence). Trimming stripped 1 base from V and 8 bases from J, with 11 bases between. The CDR3 covers 13 residues. DNA of the CDR3: TGTGCCAGCAGCTTAGGTGCGGGGGAGGGCTACACCTTC. It translates to CASSLGAGEGYTF.

In this sample, this clone turned up a few times. The CDR3 sequence: CASSDPGQGARETQYF. DNA for the CDR3: TGTGCCAGCAGTGACCCGGGACAGGGGGCGCGGGAGACCCAGTACTTC. This chain connects TRBV25-1 to TRBJ2-5; 12 nucleotides match TRBD1. The ends lost 3 bases at V and 5 bases at J; junction bases unmatched: 7. Germline CDR1 and CDR2: MGHDK and SYGVNS. This CDR3 is built from 16 residues.

The V and J genes are TRBV7-9 and TRBJ1-1; possible D gene TRBD1, 6 bases. The germline V gene has CDR1 SEHNR and CDR2 FQNEAQ (reference sequence). Trimming took off 2 bases at V and 0 bases at J, with 13 bases between the two ends. CDR3 length equals 16 residues. The CDR3 bases are TGTGCCAGCAGCTTAACAGCAGGGGTGGTGAACACTGAAGCTTTCTTT. It codes for CASSLTAGVVNTEAFF.

This clone was detected only once. This chain uses TRBV6-5 with TRBJ2-2; TRBD2 is a possible D gene (7 bases). Germline CDR1 and CDR2: MNHEY and SVGAGI. With 5 bases removed from V and 7 bases from J, the gap between germline ends came to 11 bases. This CDR3 region has 13 residues. CDR3: CASSRGGGGELFF. CDR3 DNA: TGTGCCAGCAGTCGAGGGGGGGGCGGGGAGCTGTTTTTT.

J is TRBJ2-3 and V is TRBV29-1; TRBD2 aligns across 11 bases. V lost 7 bases to trimming and J lost 8 bases; unmatched junction nucleotides: 14. Germline loops: CDR1 SQVTM, CDR2 ANQGSEA. The CDR3 has 15 amino acids. As DNA, the CDR3 is TGCAGCGCCGGAAGCCCGGGACTAGCGGAGCCTACGCAGTATTTT. Its protein product is CSAGSPGLAEPTQYF.

The chain combines TRBV12-5 with TRBJ2-7; D ambiguous. Germline-derived CDR1 and CDR2 are LGHNT and FRNRAP. CDR3 length equals 12 residues. Trimming stripped 6 bases from V and 3 bases from J, with 9 bases between. This CDR3 is CASGSEFYEQYF. Written as DNA, the CDR3 is TGTGCTAGTGGGAGCGAATTCTACGAGCAGTACTTC.

This sequence joins TRBV5-6 and TRBJ2-1, with D maybe TRBD2 (8 bases). The ends were cut back, 6 bases at V and 0 bases at J, with 16 bases in the middle. Per the germline V gene, CDR1 is SGHDT and CDR2 is YYEEEE. The CDR3 extends over 16 amino acids. Here the CDR3 DNA reads TGTGCCAGCACCCTTAGCGGGGACAGCTCCTACAATGAGCAGTTCTTC. It encodes CASTLSGDSSYNEQFF. Full variable domain (remainder filled in from reference TRBV5-6 and TRBJ2-1): DAGVTQSPTHLIKTRGQQVTLRCSPKSGHDTVSWYQQALGQGPQFIFQYYEEEERQRGNFPDRFSGHQFPNYSSELNVNALLLGDSALYLCASTLSGDSSYNEQFFGPGTRLTVL.

This rearrangement joins TRBV11-2 to TRBJ2-2; the D gene is possibly TRBD1 (6 bases). The CDR3 runs 15 residues. The V gene lost 5 bases and the J gene lost 3 bases, with 13 bases spanning the gap. Looked up from germline, CDR1 is SGHAT and CDR2 is FQNNGV. The CDR3, as DNA: TGTGCCAGCAGCCTGAACCAGGGGTACACCGGGGAGCTGTTTTTT. It yields the protein CASSLNQGYTGELFF.

The chain joins TRBV10-2 to TRBJ1-5; the D gene is possibly TRBD1 (5 bases). The CDR3 totals 13 residues. Trimming cost V 8 bases and J 0 bases, with 8 bases left between them. The germline CDR1 and CDR2 sequences are WSHSY and SAAADI. CDR3 residues: CASQDNSNQPQHF. CDR3 coding DNA: TGCGCCAGCCAGGACAATAGCAATCAGCCCCAGCATTTT.

This clone has just one count. The V gene is TRBV28, the J gene TRBJ2-1, with 9 positions matching TRBD2. With V trimmed by 5 bases and J by 4 bases, 12 bases remained unmatched. This CDR3 has 17 amino acids. Germline V lookup: CDR1 MDHEN, CDR2 SYDVKM. The CDR3 DNA is TGTGCCAGCAGTCCGGTTGGGCGGGAGGGTTTATACAATGAGCAGTTCTTC. This gives the protein CASSPVGREGLYNEQFF.

The chain is built from TRBV5-1 and TRBJ2-3; D is possibly TRBD2 (6 bases). Trimming removed 1 base at V and 5 bases at J, with 14 bases between. This CDR3 contains 15 residues. Looked up from germline, CDR1 is SGHRS and CDR2 is YFSETQ. Here the CDR3 DNA reads TGCGCCAGCAGCTTGAACCGGGTGGGACTAGATACGCAGTATTTT. Encoded protein: CASSLNRVGLDTQYF.

The CDR3 nucleotides read TGTGCCAGCAGCGTCACCCCGGGACATCACAATGAGCAGTTCTTC. It encodes CASSVTPGHHNEQFF. The chain combines TRBV9 with TRBJ2-1; D perhaps matches TRBD1 (6 bases). Germline V gene sequence: CDR1 SGDLS, CDR2 YYNGEE. V was shortened by 2 bases and J by 5 bases, with 14 bases between the two germline ends. CDR3 length equals 15 residues.

This clone was seen only once. The gene calls are TRBV6-5 and TRBJ2-3, with TRBD1 identical over 8 bases. Germline assignment: CDR1 MNHEY and CDR2 SVGAGI. This CDR3 is 15 amino acids long. Trimming took 7 bases from V and 0 from J; bases not matched to a gene: 6. The CDR3 nucleotides are TGTGCCAGCATAATAAGACAGGGGAGCACAGATACGCAGTATTTT. Amino acids: CASIIRQGSTDTQYF.

The genes are TRBV6-5 and TRBJ2-1, with 9 positions matching TRBD2. This CDR3 contains 15 residues. Germline CDR1 is MNHEY and CDR2 is SVGAGI. Trimming removed 5 bases from V and 3 bases from J; junction bases left unmatched: 5. The chain's CDR3 is CASSPRLADYNEQFF. In DNA, the CDR3 is TGTGCCAGCAGTCCCCGACTAGCGGACTACAATGAGCAGTTCTTC.

The V call is TRBV19, the J call TRBJ2-1; TRBD1 agrees at 10 bases. V lost 5 bases to trimming and J lost 6 bases; unmatched junction nucleotides: 10. Germline assignment: CDR1 LNHDA and CDR2 SQIVND (reference sequence). The CDR3 sequence is 16 residues long. Written as DNA, the CDR3 is TGTGCCAGTAGTCCGATCGGGACAGGGGAACGCAATGAGCAGTTCTTC. The encoded protein is CASSPIGTGERNEQFF.

The chain joins TRBV29-1 to TRBJ2-7, with TRBD1 as a possible D gene (5 bases). This CDR3 has 10 amino acids. V lost 5 bases and J 5 bases, leaving 7 bases between the germline ends. Germline V gives CDR1 SQVTM, CDR2 ANQGSEA. This CDR3 reads CSVRQNEQYF. For the CDR3, the DNA is TGCAGCGTTCGACAGAACGAGCAGTACTTC.

This chain connects TRBV6-1 to TRBJ1-2; maybe TRBD1 (6 bases). Trimming shortened V by 6 bases and J by 4 bases, and 15 bases separated the two germline ends. Germline assignment: CDR1 MNHNS and CDR2 SASEGT. The CDR3 has 14 amino acids. DNA of the CDR3: TGTGCCAGCAGGGCAGGGACAAACATCTATGGCTACACCTTC. It encodes CASRAGTNIYGYTF.

The chain links TRBV7-9 to TRBJ2-7, with D perhaps matching TRBD2 (6 bases). From germline, CDR1 is SEHNR and CDR2 FQNEAQ (reference sequence). CDR3 length equals 15 residues. V was clipped by 5 bases and J by 0 bases, with 14 bases between them. This CDR3 reads CASSTLRRGSYEQYF. In DNA, the CDR3 is TGTGCCAGCAGCACGCTCAGGAGGGGCTCCTACGAGCAGTACTTC.

The gene calls are TRBV2 and TRBJ2-2; perhaps TRBD2 as D (5 bases). This CDR3 has 15 residues. Trimming left V 3 bases short and J 3 bases short, with 11 bases between. The germline CDR1 and CDR2 sequences are SNHLY and FYNNEI. The CDR3 spells CASSEGRRDTGELFF. DNA for the CDR3: TGTGCCAGCAGTGAGGGAAGGCGGGACACCGGGGAGCTGTTTTTT.

The chain joins TRBV6-1 to TRBJ2-7, with 10 bases lining up with TRBD1. The CDR3 covers 14 residues. After removal of 6 bases from V and 6 bases from J, the junction contained 8 bases not matched to a gene. The germline gives CDR1 MNHNS, CDR2 SASEGT. The CDR3 loop reads CASRGWDRGSEQYF. In nucleotides, the CDR3 is TGTGCCAGCAGAGGATGGGACAGGGGTAGCGAGCAGTACTTC.

V and J are TRBV7-9 and TRBJ2-5; no firm D call. Trimming cost V 0 bases and J 3 bases, with 5 bases left between them. The length of the CDR3 is 13 residues. Germline assignment: CDR1 SEHNR and CDR2 FQNEAQ (reference sequence). The CDR3 DNA follows: TGTGCCAGCAGCTTAGCCCCCGAAGAGACCCAGTACTTC. Translating gives CASSLAPEETQYF.

The chain couples TRBV6-4 to TRBJ2-1; 12 bases line up with TRBD2. With 4 bases clipped from V and 8 bases from J, the junction kept 18 bases outside the gene matches. This CDR3 region has 19 residues. Germline loops: CDR1 MRHNA, CDR2 SNTAGT. In nucleotides, the CDR3 is TGTGCCAGCAGTGCCGTCGGCAGGTCCCTAGCGGGGGGGCCTGATGAGCAGTTCTTC. Translating it yields CASSAVGRSLAGGPDEQFF.

About this clone itself: The sample carries other DNA sequences with the same CDR3. The CDR3 region is CASSSDRGSYNEQFF. In nucleotides, the CDR3 is TGTGCCAGCAGTTCCGACAGGGGATCCTACAATGAGCAGTTCTTC. The chain joins TRBV6-5 to TRBJ2-1; TRBD1 matches 8 bases. V shed 4 bases, J shed 1 base, and the junction held 3 bases outside the gene matches. The CDR3 spans 15 residues. The V gene's germline CDR1 is MNHEY and CDR2 SVGAGI.

The chain links TRBV27 to TRBJ2-1; D is perhaps TRBD1 (6 bases). Germline CDR1 and CDR2: MNHEY and SMNVEV (reference sequence). This CDR3 is built from 13 residues. Trimming took off 8 bases at V and 2 bases at J, with 10 bases between the two ends. CDR3 sequence: CASENRAYNEQFF. The CDR3 region has the DNA TGTGCCAGCGAAAACAGGGCCTACAATGAGCAGTTCTTC.

This clone was detected only a few times. The chain carries TRBV14 and TRBJ1-1, with a tentative D call TRBD1 (6 bases). Germline values: CDR1 SGHDN, CDR2 FVKESK. Trimming left V 4 bases short and J 6 bases short, with 18 bases between. The CDR3 extends over 15 amino acids. CDR3: CASSRRTVISAEAFF. The CDR3 nucleotides read TGTGCCAGCAGCCGAAGGACAGTAATAAGCGCTGAAGCTTTCTTT. Full variable domain (outside the CDR3, taken from reference TRBV14 and TRBJ1-1): EAGVTQFPSHSVIEKGQTVTLRCDPISGHDNLYWYRRVMGKEIKFLLHFVKESKQDESGMPNNRFLAERTGGTYSTLKVQPAELEDSGVYFCASSRRTVISAEAFFGQGTRLTVV.

The chain joins TRBV27 to TRBJ1-2; 8 bases are shared with TRBD1. Germline V gene sequence: CDR1 MNHEY, CDR2 SMNVEV (reference sequence). The V gene end was trimmed by 5 bases and the J gene end by 4 bases; junction bases not matched to a gene: 3. There are 13 residues in the CDR3. CDR3 residues: CASSPTGGYGYTF. CDR3 nucleotides: TGTGCCAGCAGTCCTACAGGGGGCTATGGCTACACCTTC.